This T cell receptor (beta chain) was captured in a study of cytomegalovirus exposure and HLA in healthy donors. Notes on the study in general: Presence/absence results assume similar sequencing depth per donor, which may not hold.

The CDR3 sequence is 20 residues long. Trimming cost V 0 bases and J 0 bases, with 21 bases left between them. Germline V lookup: CDR1 SGHVS, CDR2 FQNEAQ. As regards this clone: Its antigen remains unidentified.

PCR was performed using 60 Vbeta and 13 Jbeta primers. Some clones are missing from TCRdb's copy, which holds only in-frame ones; the method was immunoSEQ multiplex PCR. The table records around 140,000 clones, about three quarters of them present only once. The rearrangement uses TRBV7-8 and TRBJ1-3, with no clear D. This receptor was obtained from a man in his forties or fifties in good health and CMV-seronegative. Specimen: PBMCs. CDR3 sequence (DNA): TGTGCCAGCAGCTTAGCCCTCACCAAAAGTACTCTGAGCTCTGGAAACACCATATATTTT. Residues: CASSLALTKSTLSSGNTIYF.